The 31 T cell receptor beta chains given below trace back to one sample, sequenced in a study of T cell repertoires in cytomegalovirus infection. From the reads, TCRdb called clonotypes with MiXCR, one entry per CDR3 protein. This table holds fewer than 250,000 distinct CDR3 sequences, 9% to 15% found once. Sequenced material: PBMCs. Source of these receptors: a human donor in good health (CMV status not recorded). Some clones in this sample may be carry-over from other donors' samples.

This clonotype was recorded at least ten times. V and J are TRBV7-2 and TRBJ1-1; 9 bases line up with TRBD1. Germline CDR1 and CDR2: SGHTA and FQGNSA. The CDR3 has 16 residues. After removal of 3 bases from V and 1 base from J, the junction contained 6 bases not matched to a gene. CDR3 sequence reads: CASSFTGGPSNTEAFF. CDR3 DNA: TGTGCCAGCAGCTTTACAGGGGGCCCATCGAACACTGAAGCTTTCTTT.

At least ten counts were recorded for this clonotype. The genes are TRBV6-2 or TRBV6-3 and TRBJ2-7; D is tentatively TRBD1 or TRBD2 (6 bases each). The V gene's germline CDR1 is MNHEY and CDR2 SVGEGT. This CDR3 has 16 residues. Deletions cut 4 bases from V and 3 bases from J, with 19 bases between. CDR3 sequence: CASSSFDGGRSYEQYF. The DNA for the CDR3 is TGTGCCAGCAGTTCATTTGACGGGGGCCGGAGCTACGAGCAGTACTTC.

This clonotype came up many times. The rearrangement uses TRBV7-2 and TRBJ1-2, with TRBD1 as a possible D gene (5 bases). The germline V gene encodes CDR1 SGHTA and CDR2 FQGNSA. The CDR3 length is 15 residues. Trimming left V 1 base short and J 7 bases short, with 16 bases between. CDR3 bases: TGTGCCAGCAGCTTAGATGGGGGAAGTGTGGGTGGCTACACCTTC. This codes for CASSLDGGSVGGYTF.

This clonotype has more than one count but fewer than ten. V usage is TRBV25-1 and J usage is TRBJ1-1, with D possibly matching TRBD1 (6 bases). The length of the CDR3 is 16 residues. V was cut by 3 bases and J by 0 bases, with 14 bases left in between. From germline, CDR1 is MGHDK and CDR2 SYGVNS. This CDR3 is CASSDGGGRVNTEAFF. In DNA form, the CDR3 reads TGTGCCAGCAGTGATGGGGGGGGCAGAGTGAACACTGAAGCTTTCTTT.

This rearrangement joins TRBV5-5 to TRBJ1-2; D not certain. CDR1 and CDR2 (germline): SGHKS, YYEKEE (reference sequence). The length of the CDR3 is 14 residues. Trimming stripped 1 base from V and 4 bases from J, with 11 bases between. The CDR3 reads CASSLLMISYGYTF. DNA of the CDR3: TGTGCCAGCAGCTTGCTTATGATCTCCTATGGCTACACCTTC.

This clonotype appeared many times. This rearrangement joins TRBV29-1 to TRBJ2-7; 10 bases match TRBD2. Germline CDR1 is SQVTM and CDR2 is ANQGSEA. There are 14 residues in the CDR3. Trimming removed 4 bases from V and 6 bases from J; junction bases left unmatched: 9. The CDR3 reads CSVVSGLAPSEQYF. The CDR3 DNA reads as TGCAGCGTTGTGTCGGGACTAGCGCCCTCCGAGCAGTACTTC.

This clonotype was detected ten times or more. This chain uses TRBV7-2 with TRBJ1-3; D remains unclear. The V end lost 1 base, the J end lost 4 bases, and 14 bases lay between the germline ends. CDR1 is SGHTA, CDR2 FQGNSA, per germline. This CDR3 is 16 amino acids long. CDR3 DNA sequence: TGTGCCAGCAGCTTAGGGAGTGGTGGTCACGGAAACACCATATATTTT. Encoded protein: CASSLGSGGHGNTIYF.

The chain combines TRBV20-1 with TRBJ2-4; a possible D gene is TRBD2 (7 bases). The germline V and J ends were trimmed by 6 bases and 1 base, with 16 bases remaining between them. This CDR3 is 15 amino acids long. Per germline, CDR1 DFQATT and CDR2 SNEGSKA (reference sequence). CDR3 sequence (DNA): TGCAGTGCCGAGGGGGGAGGGCCCGCCAAAAACATTCAGTACTTC. Amino acids: CSAEGGGPAKNIQYF.

The chain carries TRBV18 and TRBJ2-7, with 10 bases aligning to TRBD1. CDR3 length: 14 residues. The J segment lost 6 bases and the V segment lost 3 bases, leaving 5 bases of the junction unmatched. Germline CDR1 is KGHSH and CDR2 is LQKENI. The CDR3 sequence: CASSPGTGVVEQYF. DNA of the CDR3: TGTGCCAGCTCACCCGGGACAGGGGTCGTCGAGCAGTACTTC.

The chain couples TRBV5-4 to TRBJ1-2; 8 nucleotides align to TRBD1. This CDR3 is 15 amino acids long. Unmatched junction bases numbered 10, after V lost 5 bases and J lost 4 bases. Germline V lookup: CDR1 SGHNT, CDR2 YYREEE (reference sequence). The CDR3 DNA is TGTGCCAGCAGTCCCCCCAGGGGGCAGGGCTATGGCTACACCTTC. Translation: CASSPPRGQGYGYTF.

This clonotype was seen a few times. The CDR3 sequence is CSVREGHGYTF. As DNA, the CDR3 is TGCAGCGTTAGGGAGGGACATGGCTACACCTTC. The chain links TRBV29-1 to TRBJ1-2; D might be TRBD1 (5 bases). Germline V CDR1 and CDR2: SQVTM, ANQGSEA. The CDR3 length is 11 residues. The V end was cut by 5 bases, the J end by 6 bases, with 10 bases between.

This clonotype was recorded at least ten times. The chain carries TRBV6-5 and TRBJ1-1, with 10 nucleotides matching TRBD1. The CDR3 length is 16 residues. Germline values: CDR1 MNHEY, CDR2 SVGAGI. The V segment lost 0 bases and the J segment 0 bases; nucleotides outside the gene matches: 1. DNA of the CDR3: TGTGCCAGCAGTTACTCGGGACAGGGGATGAACACTGAAGCTTTCTTT. Protein product: CASSYSGQGMNTEAFF.

Many counts were recorded for this clonotype. The chain has TRBV6-2 or TRBV6-3 and TRBJ2-7; the D is unclear. The V gene's germline CDR1 is MNHEY and CDR2 SVGEGT. V lost 0 bases, J lost 0 bases, and 6 bases lay in between. The CDR3 runs to 14 residues. CDR3 DNA: TGTGCCAGCAGTTACTCGGGCAGCTCCTACGAGCAGTACTTC. It is translated as CASSYSGSSYEQYF.

The gene calls are TRBV2 and TRBJ2-2; TRBD2 matches 14 bases. The CDR3 loop spans 16 amino acids. V shed 6 bases, J shed 5 bases, and the junction held 5 bases outside the gene matches. CDR1 is SNHLY and CDR2 is FYNNEI in the germline V gene. CDR3 protein: CASRGTSGRGTGELFF. CDR3 in DNA: TGTGCCAGCAGGGGGACTAGCGGGAGAGGGACCGGGGAGCTGTTTTTT. The whole variable domain, filled in from reference TRBV2 and TRBJ2-2, reads EPEVTQTPSHQVTQMGQEVILRCVPISNHLYFYWYRQILGQKVEFLVSFYNNEISEKSEIFDDQFSVERPDGSNFTLKIRSTKLEDSAMYFCASRGTSGRGTGELFFGEGSRLTVL.

This clonotype was picked up many times. The chain employs TRBV6-2 or TRBV6-3 and TRBJ2-7; 11 positions match TRBD1. V lost 6 bases and J lost 3; bases outside the gene matches: 7. There are 15 residues in the CDR3. Germline-derived CDR1 and CDR2 are MNHEY and SVGEGT. In nucleotides, the CDR3 is TGTGCCAGCAGACTTCCGGGACAGGGGGTCTACGAGCAGTACTTC. Translated: CASRLPGQGVYEQYF.

Only a few counts were recorded for this clonotype. The chain couples TRBV9 to TRBJ2-7; no clear D gene. This CDR3 has 14 residues. The germline V gene encodes CDR1 SGDLS and CDR2 YYNGEE. Between the trimmed V and J ends, which lost 5 bases and 2 bases, there was a span of 14 bases. CDR3 sequence: CASSPEGSTYEQYF. Written as DNA, the CDR3 is TGTGCCAGCAGTCCCGAAGGTAGTACCTACGAGCAGTACTTC.

This sequence joins TRBV5-4 and TRBJ2-7; possibly TRBD1 for D (6 bases). This CDR3 spans 14 amino acids. Germline-derived CDR1 and CDR2 are SGHNT and YYREEE (reference sequence). V lost 3 bases to trimming and J lost 2 bases, with 12 bases between them. CDR3 residues: CASSSGQRTYEQYF. As DNA, the CDR3 is TGTGCCAGCAGCTCCGGACAGCGAACCTACGAGCAGTACTTC.

The chain combines TRBV11-3 with TRBJ2-1; TRBD1 matches at 8 bases. Unmatched junction bases numbered 5, after V lost 0 bases and J lost 7 bases. Germline V CDR1 and CDR2: SGHNT, YENEEA. There are 15 residues in the CDR3. The CDR3 bases are TGTGCCAGCAGCTTAGATCGGACAGGGAGGAATGAGCAGTTCTTC. This codes for CASSLDRTGRNEQFF.

In the case of this clonotype: This may be a read error, as it is one base from a much larger clone. This chain joins TRBV7-2 and TRBJ1-3; D unresolved. CDR3 length: 14 amino acids. Germline V lookup: CDR1 SGHTA, CDR2 FQGNSA. CDR3 sequence (DNA): TGTGCCAGCAGCCAAAGCTTAGCCGGAAACACCATAGATTTT. The encoded protein is CASSQSLAGNTIDF.

This clonotype was observed many times. V and J are TRBV28 and TRBJ2-2; D gene uncertain. V was clipped by 7 bases and J by 2 bases, with 14 bases between them. This CDR3 comprises 15 residues. CDR1 MDHEN and CDR2 SYDVKM come from the germline V gene. The chain's CDR3 is CASTLPPLNTGELFF. CDR3 DNA: TGTGCCAGCACTCTACCCCCCTTAAACACCGGGGAGCTGTTTTTT. The entire variable domain, with the rest obtained from reference TRBV28 and TRBJ2-2, is as follows: DVKVTQSSRYLVKRTGEKVFLECVQDMDHENMFWYRQDPGLGLRLIYFSYDVKMKEKGDIPEGYSVSREKKERFSLILESASTNQTSMYLCASTLPPLNTGELFFGEGSRLTVL.

This clonotype turned up a few times. The gene calls are TRBV6-1 and TRBJ2-4, with D maybe TRBD2 (6 bases). Trimming pared 6 bases from V and 0 bases from J, leaving 15 bases between. The germline V gene has CDR1 MNHNS and CDR2 SASEGT. The CDR3 consists of 16 residues. CDR3 bases: TGTGCCAGCAGGAGGGATCCCGGGGGAGCCAAAAACATTCAGTACTTC. This sequence encodes CASRRDPGGAKNIQYF.

This clonotype was seen only once. Here the CDR3 reads CASSLEGQGSPYEQYF. CDR3 bases: TGTGCCAGCAGTTTAGAAGGACAGGGGTCCCCCTACGAGCAGTACTTC. The V gene is TRBV12-3 or TRBV12-4, the J gene TRBJ2-7; the match to TRBD1 covers 9 bases. With V trimmed by 1 base and J by 2 bases, 6 bases remained unmatched. The CDR3 extends over 16 amino acids.

This clonotype was counted between two and nine times. The chain is built from TRBV5-4 and TRBJ2-3, with 11 bases aligning to TRBD2. The V segment lost 0 bases and the J segment 3 bases; nucleotides outside the gene matches: 3. Germline V gene sequence: CDR1 SGHNT, CDR2 YYREEE (reference sequence). The CDR3 covers 16 residues. The CDR3 nucleotides are TGTGCCAGCAGCTTGGTAGCGGGGGGGCCGACAGATACGCAGTATTTT. This encodes CASSLVAGGPTDTQYF.

The rearrangement links TRBV9 to TRBJ2-1; 7 bases line up with TRBD2. V gave up 0 bases and J gave up 2 bases; unmatched junction bases: 2. Germline V gives CDR1 SGDLS, CDR2 YYNGEE. The CDR3 is 15 residues long. DNA of the CDR3: TGTGCCAGCAGCGTAGGACTAGCAGCCTACAATGAGCAGTTCTTC. It encodes CASSVGLAAYNEQFF.

This clonotype was seen repeatedly, ten times or more. This CDR3 reads CASSLIPRGYEQYF. For the CDR3, the DNA is TGTGCCAGCAGCTTAATCCCGAGGGGCTACGAGCAGTACTTC. This rearrangement joins TRBV7-2 to TRBJ2-7; the D call may be TRBD1 or TRBD2 (5 bases each). V lost 2 bases to trimming and J lost 3 bases, with 11 bases between them. This CDR3 is built from 14 residues. The germline V gene encodes CDR1 SGHTA and CDR2 FQGNSA.

This clonotype showed up many times. This rearrangement joins TRBV7-2 to TRBJ1-1, with D perhaps TRBD1 (6 bases). CDR1 and CDR2 (germline): SGHTA, FQGNSA. The CDR3 contains 15 residues. V lost 2 bases, J lost 7 bases, and 17 bases lay in between. The CDR3 nucleotides are TGTGCCAGCAGCTTAAGCACAGGGAAGGGGGTTGAAGCTTTCTTT. This translates into CASSLSTGKGVEAFF.

This chain joins TRBV14 and TRBJ1-1, with D tentatively TRBD1 (6 bases). The CDR3 runs 12 residues. Germline CDR1 is SGHDN and CDR2 is FVKESK. V dropped 2 bases and J dropped 11 bases, with 12 bases sitting between them. The CDR3 DNA is TGTGCCAGCAGCCAACGTCCGGGGGCGGCTTTCTTT. As protein: CASSQRPGAAFF.

This clonotype has a count of ten or more. The chain employs TRBV7-2 and TRBJ2-5; 14 bases match TRBD2. The ends lost 5 bases at V and 5 bases at J; junction bases unmatched: 7. Germline CDR1 is SGHTA and CDR2 is FQGNSA. The CDR3 is 16 amino acids. In DNA, the CDR3 is TGTGCCAGCAGCCTAGGACTAGCGGGAGGTGGGGAGACCCAGTACTTC. As protein: CASSLGLAGGGETQYF.

This clonotype was seen only a few times. V is TRBV20-1 and J is TRBJ1-5; the D gene is possibly TRBD1 (6 bases). V lost 3 bases and J lost 2, with 14 bases in between. Per the germline V gene, CDR1 is DFQATT and CDR2 is SNEGSKA (reference sequence). The CDR3 sequence is 15 residues long. CDR3 loop: CSASGGAERNQPQHF. The DNA of the CDR3 is TGCAGTGCTAGCGGGGGGGCTGAGCGCAATCAGCCCCAGCATTTT.

In its sample, this clonotype was seen many times. The rearrangement uses TRBV6-1 and TRBJ1-1, with D perhaps matching TRBD1 (6 bases). CDR1 MNHNS and CDR2 SASEGT come from the germline V gene. CDR3 length: 12 amino acids. V gave up 7 bases and J gave up 7 bases, with 13 bases separating them. The CDR3 DNA reads TGTGCCAGCACTCTAGGGGGTCTTGAAGCTTTCTTT. This translates into CASTLGGLEAFF.

This clonotype appeared a few times. This chain links TRBV29-1 with TRBJ1-1; 7 bases fit TRBD1. The V gene's germline CDR1 is SQVTM and CDR2 ANQGSEA. Trimming at V came to 7 bases and at J to 1 base, leaving 6 bases not matched to a gene. The CDR3 has 13 residues. The CDR3: CSARAGGNTEAFF. For the CDR3, the DNA is TGCAGCGCCAGGGCAGGGGGGAACACTGAAGCTTTCTTT. The full variable domain, rest sourced from reference TRBV29-1 and TRBJ1-1, is SAVISQKPSRDICQRGTSLTIQCQVDSQVTMMFWYRQQPGQSLTLIATANQGSEATYESGFVIDKFPISRPNLTFSTLTVSNMSPEDSSIYLCSARAGGNTEAFFGQGTRLTVV.